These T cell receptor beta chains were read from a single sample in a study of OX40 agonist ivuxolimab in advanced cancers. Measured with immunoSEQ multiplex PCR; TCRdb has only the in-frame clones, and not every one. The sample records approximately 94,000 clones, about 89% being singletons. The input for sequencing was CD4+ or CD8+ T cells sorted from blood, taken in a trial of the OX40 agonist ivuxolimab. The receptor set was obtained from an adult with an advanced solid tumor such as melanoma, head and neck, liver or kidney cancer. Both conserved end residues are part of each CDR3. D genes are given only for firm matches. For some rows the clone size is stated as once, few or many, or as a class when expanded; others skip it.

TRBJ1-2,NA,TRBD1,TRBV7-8,TGTGCCAGCAGGGGGACAGGGAGTCCCTACACCTTC,CASRGTGSPYTF
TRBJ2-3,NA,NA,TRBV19,TGTGCCAGTAGTCCAGGGCTAACCTTAAACACAGATACGCAGTATTTT,CASSPGLTLNTDTQYF
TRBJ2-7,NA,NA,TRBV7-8,TGTGCCAGCAGCCAAAGAGGGGGGCCCAGATACGAGCAGTACTTC,CASSQRGGPRYEQYF
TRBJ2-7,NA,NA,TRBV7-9,TGTGCCAGTGGGGCAGGGCCCTACGAGCAGTACTTC,CASGAGPYEQYF
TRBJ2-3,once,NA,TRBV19,TGTGCCAGTAGTATGTCGGCGGTGAATACGCAGTATTTT,CASSMSAVNTQYF
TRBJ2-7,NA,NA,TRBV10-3,TGTGCCATCAGTGGGAACTCCTACGAGCAGTACTTC,CAISGNSYEQYF
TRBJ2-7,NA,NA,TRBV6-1,TGTGCCAGCAGCTTAGAGAGCTCCTACGAGCAGTACTTC,CASSLESSYEQYF
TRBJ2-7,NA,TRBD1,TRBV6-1,TGTGCCAGCAGTGCCCGACAGGGGTCGCACTTC,CASSARQGSHF
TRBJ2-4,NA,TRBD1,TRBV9,TGTGCCAGCAGCACGGGACAGGGGGCGGCCAAAAACATTCAGTACTTC,CASSTGQGAAKNIQYF
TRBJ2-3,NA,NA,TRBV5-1,TGCGCCAGCAGCTTGCGGGCGAGGGGCACGGATACGCAGTATTTT,CASSLRARGTDTQYF
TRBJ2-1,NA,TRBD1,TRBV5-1,TGCGCCAGCAGGCGCCACTTAGGACAGGCGAACTACAATGAGCAGTTCTTC,CASRRHLGQANYNEQFF
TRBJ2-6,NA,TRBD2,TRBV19,TGTGCCACCGCCCCCAAGGGTAGCGGGGCGAGCTCTGGGGCCAACGTCCTGACTTTC,CATAPKGSGASSGANVLTF
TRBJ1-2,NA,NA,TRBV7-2,TGTGCCAGCAGCTTAAAGCCAGGGACGCGGGGCTACACCTTC,CASSLKPGTRGYTF
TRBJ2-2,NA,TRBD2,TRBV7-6,TGTGCCAGCAGCTACGGGACTAGCGGTACCGGGGAGCTGTTTTTT,CASSYGTSGTGELFF
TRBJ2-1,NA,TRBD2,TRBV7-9,TGTGCCAGCAGCCCCCCCTTCCGTAGCGGGGTTTACAATGAGCAGTTCTTC,CASSPPFRSGVYNEQFF
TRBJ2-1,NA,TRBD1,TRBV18,TGTGCCAGCTCACGCACACGGACAGGGGAGCGGAATGAGCAGTTCTTC,CASSRTRTGERNEQFF
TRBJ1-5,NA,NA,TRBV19,TGTGCCAGTACGACGACAGGCCTTCGCAATCAGCCCCAGCATTTT,CASTTTGLRNQPQHF
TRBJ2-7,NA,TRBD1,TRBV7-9,TGTGCCAGCAGCCCGATGACAGGGAACTACGAGCAGTACTTC,CASSPMTGNYEQYF
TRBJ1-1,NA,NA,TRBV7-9,TGTGCCAGCAGTCACGGGAGGGCGAGGAACACTGAAGCTTTCTTT,CASSHGRARNTEAFF
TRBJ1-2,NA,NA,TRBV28,TGTGCCAGCAGCTCAAGCCCACGATCCTATGGCTACACCTTC,CASSSSPRSYGYTF
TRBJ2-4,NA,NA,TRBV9,TGTGCCAGCAGCCGGACAGACGGAGCCAAAAACATTCAGTACTTC,CASSRTDGAKNIQYF
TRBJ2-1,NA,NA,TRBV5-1,TGCGCCAGCAGCTTGGCCCGCCCAGGGCCCGATGAGCAGTTCTTC,CASSLARPGPDEQFF